One T cell receptor beta chain is described in this entry. This entry is derived from a study of blood T cell repertoires in COVID-19. Across the study: Samples representing acute and convalescent COVID-19 were sourced from the United States, Italy and Spain.

From germline, CDR1 is SGHKS and CDR2 YYEKEE (reference sequence). Trimming shortened V by 2 bases and J by 4 bases, and 21 bases separated the two germline ends. The CDR3 contains 17 residues. Produced via immunoSEQ multiplex PCR; TCRdb's table is partial and in-frame only. The profile shows about 190,000 clones, around 90% of them singletons. This chain joins TRBV5-5 and TRBJ2-5; possible D gene TRBD1, 7 bases. Source material: peripheral blood. The origin of this receptor is a man aged 45-60 years with acute or convalescent COVID-19. CDR3 protein: CASSFYPNRGGVETQYF. Written as DNA, the CDR3 is TGTGCCAGCAGCTTCTATCCCAACAGGGGAGGCGTAGAGACCCAGTACTTC.